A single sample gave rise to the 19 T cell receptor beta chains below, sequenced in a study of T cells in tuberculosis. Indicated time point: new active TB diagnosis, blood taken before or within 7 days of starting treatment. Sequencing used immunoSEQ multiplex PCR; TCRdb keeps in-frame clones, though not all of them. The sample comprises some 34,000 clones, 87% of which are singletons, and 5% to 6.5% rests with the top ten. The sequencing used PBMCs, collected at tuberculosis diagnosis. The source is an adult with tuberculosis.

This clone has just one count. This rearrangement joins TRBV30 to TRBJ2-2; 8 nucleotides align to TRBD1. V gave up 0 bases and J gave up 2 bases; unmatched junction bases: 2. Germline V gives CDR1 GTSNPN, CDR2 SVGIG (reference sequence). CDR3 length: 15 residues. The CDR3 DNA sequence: TGTGCCTGGAGTGTGTCAGGGGGCAACACCGGGGAGCTGTTTTTT. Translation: CAWSVSGGNTGELFF.

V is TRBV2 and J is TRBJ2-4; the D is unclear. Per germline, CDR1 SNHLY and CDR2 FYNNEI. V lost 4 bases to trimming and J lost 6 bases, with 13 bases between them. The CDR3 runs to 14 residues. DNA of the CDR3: TGTGCCAGCAGTGTGGAGAGTGGGTCAAACATTCAGTACTTC. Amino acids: CASSVESGSNIQYF.

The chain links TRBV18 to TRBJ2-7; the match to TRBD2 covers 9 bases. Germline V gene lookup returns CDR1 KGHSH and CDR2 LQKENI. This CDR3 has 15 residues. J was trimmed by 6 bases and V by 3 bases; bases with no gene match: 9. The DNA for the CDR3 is TGTGCCAGCTCACCCGAAACGGGACTAGCAAGCGAGCAGTACTTC. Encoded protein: CASSPETGLASEQYF. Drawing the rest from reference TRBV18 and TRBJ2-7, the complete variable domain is NAGVMQNPRHLVRRRGQEARLRCSPMKGHSHVYWYRQLPEEGLKFMVYLQKENIIDESGMPKERFSAEFPKEGPSILRIQQVVRGDSAAYFCASSPETGLASEQYFGPGTRLTVT.

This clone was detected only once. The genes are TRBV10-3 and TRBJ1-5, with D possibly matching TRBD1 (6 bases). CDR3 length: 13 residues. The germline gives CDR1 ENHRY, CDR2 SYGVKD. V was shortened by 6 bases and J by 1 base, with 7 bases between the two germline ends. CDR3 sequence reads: CAISDRSNQPQHF. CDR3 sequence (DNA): TGTGCCATCAGCGACAGGAGCAATCAGCCCCAGCATTTT.

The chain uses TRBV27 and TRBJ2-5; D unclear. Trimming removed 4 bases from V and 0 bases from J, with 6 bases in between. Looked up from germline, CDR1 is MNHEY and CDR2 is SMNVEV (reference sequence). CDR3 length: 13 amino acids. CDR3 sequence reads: CASSWAHQETQYF. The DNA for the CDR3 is TGTGCCAGCAGTTGGGCCCACCAAGAGACCCAGTACTTC.

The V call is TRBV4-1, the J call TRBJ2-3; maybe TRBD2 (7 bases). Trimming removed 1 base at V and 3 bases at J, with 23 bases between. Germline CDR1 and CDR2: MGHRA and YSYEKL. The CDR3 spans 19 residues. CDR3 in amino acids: CASSQVALGGGEGTDTQYF. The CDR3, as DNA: TGCGCCAGCAGCCAAGTGGCCCTCGGAGGGGGGGAGGGGACAGATACGCAGTATTTT.

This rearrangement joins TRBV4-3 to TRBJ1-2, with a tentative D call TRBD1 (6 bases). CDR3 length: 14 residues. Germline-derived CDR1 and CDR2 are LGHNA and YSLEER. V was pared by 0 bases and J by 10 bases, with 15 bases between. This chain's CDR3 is CASSQDLRRGAYTF. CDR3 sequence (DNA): TGCGCCAGCAGCCAAGATCTCCGCCGGGGGGCCTACACCTTC.

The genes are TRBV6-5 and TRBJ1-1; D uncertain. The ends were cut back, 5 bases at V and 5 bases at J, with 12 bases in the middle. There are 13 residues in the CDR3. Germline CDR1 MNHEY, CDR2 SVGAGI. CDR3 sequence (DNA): TGTGCCAGCAGTGGGATCCGGGGTACTGAAGCTTTCTTT. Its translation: CASSGIRGTEAFF.

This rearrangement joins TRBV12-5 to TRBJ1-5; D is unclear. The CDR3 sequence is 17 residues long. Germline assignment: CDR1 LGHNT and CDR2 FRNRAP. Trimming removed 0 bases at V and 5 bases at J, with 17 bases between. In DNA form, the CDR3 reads TGTGCTAGTGGTTTGGTACCCTCGGGATCACCACATCAGCCCCAGCATTTT. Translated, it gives CASGLVPSGSPHQPQHF.

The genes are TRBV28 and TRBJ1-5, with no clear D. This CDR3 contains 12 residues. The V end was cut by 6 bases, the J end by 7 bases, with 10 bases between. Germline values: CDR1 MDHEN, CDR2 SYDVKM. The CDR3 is CASSRGEQPQHF. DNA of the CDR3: TGTGCCAGCAGCCGCGGTGAACAGCCCCAGCATTTT.

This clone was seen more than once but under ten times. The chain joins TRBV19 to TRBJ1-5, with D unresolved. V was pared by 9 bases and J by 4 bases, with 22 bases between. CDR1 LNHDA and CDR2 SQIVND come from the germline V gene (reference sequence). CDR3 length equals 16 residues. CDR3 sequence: CASNPQRVSVNQPQHF. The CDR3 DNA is TGTGCCAGCAATCCACAGAGGGTCTCCGTTAATCAGCCCCAGCATTTT.

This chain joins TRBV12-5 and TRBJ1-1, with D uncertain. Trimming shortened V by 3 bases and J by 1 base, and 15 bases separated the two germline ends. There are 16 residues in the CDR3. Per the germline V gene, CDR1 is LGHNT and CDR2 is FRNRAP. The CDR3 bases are TGTGCTAGTGGTTTAAAATTCGAGGGAGCGAACACTGAAGCTTTCTTT. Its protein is CASGLKFEGANTEAFF.

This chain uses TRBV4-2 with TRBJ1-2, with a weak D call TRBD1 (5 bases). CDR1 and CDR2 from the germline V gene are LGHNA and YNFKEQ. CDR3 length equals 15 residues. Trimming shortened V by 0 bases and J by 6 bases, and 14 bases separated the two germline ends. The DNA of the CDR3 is TGTGCCAGCAGCCAAGAGGTAGGACATCTGAATGGCTACACCTTC. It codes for CASSQEVGHLNGYTF.

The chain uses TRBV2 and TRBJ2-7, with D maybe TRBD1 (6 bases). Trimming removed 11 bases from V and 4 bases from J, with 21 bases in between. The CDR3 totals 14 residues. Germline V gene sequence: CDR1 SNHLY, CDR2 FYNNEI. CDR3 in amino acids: CAAVSRTAGYEQYF. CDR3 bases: TGTGCCGCTGTATCAAGGACAGCCGGTTACGAGCAGTACTTC.

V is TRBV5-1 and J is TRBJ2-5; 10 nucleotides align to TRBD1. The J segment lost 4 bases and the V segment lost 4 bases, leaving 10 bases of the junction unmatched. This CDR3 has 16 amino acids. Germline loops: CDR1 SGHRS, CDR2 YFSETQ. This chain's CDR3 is CASSPSRRTGGETQYF. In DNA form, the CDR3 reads TGCGCCAGCAGCCCATCCAGGAGGACAGGGGGAGAGACCCAGTACTTC.

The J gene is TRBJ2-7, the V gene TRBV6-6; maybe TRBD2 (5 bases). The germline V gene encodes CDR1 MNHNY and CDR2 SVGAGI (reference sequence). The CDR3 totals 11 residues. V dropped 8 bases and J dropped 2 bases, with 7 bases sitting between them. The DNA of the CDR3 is TGTGCCAGCGCCGGGGCCTACGAGCAGTACTTC. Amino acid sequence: CASAGAYEQYF.

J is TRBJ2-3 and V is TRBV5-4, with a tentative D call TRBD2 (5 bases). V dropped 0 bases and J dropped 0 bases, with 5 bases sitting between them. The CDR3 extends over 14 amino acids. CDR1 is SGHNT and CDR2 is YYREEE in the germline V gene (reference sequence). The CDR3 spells CASSLGGSTDTQYF. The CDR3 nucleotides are TGTGCCAGCAGCTTGGGAGGGAGCACAGATACGCAGTATTTT. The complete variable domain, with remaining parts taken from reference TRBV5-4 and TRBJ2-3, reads ETGVTQSPTHLIKTRGQQVTLRCSSQSGHNTVSWYQQALGQGPQFIFQYYREEENGRGNFPPRFSGLQFPNYSSELNVNALELDDSALYLCASSLGGSTDTQYFGPGTRLTVL.

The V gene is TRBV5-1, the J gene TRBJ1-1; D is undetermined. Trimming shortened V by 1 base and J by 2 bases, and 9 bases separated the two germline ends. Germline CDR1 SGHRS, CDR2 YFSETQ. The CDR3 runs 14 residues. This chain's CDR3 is CASSLTVVNTEAFF. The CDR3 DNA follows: TGCGCCAGCAGCTTGACTGTGGTTAACACTGAAGCTTTCTTT.

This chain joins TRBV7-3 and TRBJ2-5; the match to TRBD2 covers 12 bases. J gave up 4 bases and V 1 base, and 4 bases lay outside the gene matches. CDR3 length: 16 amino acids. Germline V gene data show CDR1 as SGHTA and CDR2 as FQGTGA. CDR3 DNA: TGTGCCAGCAGCTTAAAAGGGACTAGCGGGTCAGAGACCCAGTACTTC. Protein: CASSLKGTSGSETQYF.